Each of the 25 T cell receptor beta chains below was sequenced from the same sample in a study of T-cell reconstitution after alpha-beta-depleted transplantation in children. Construction of the TCRbeta library involved unique molecular identifiers. MiXCR, run by TCRdb on the PCR reads, gives a single entry per CDR3 protein. This sample carries 900,000 or so distinct CDR3 sequences, roughly 15% of them seen once, and the ten largest clones take approximately 4.5%. Sequencing used PBMCs, mostly from graft donor cells, obtained 360 days after TCRalphabeta/CD19-depleted stem cell transplant. All receptors derive from a male patient aged 10 to 17 who had a stem cell transplant for acute lymphoblastic leukemia, so the T cells may come from the graft donor.

This chain links TRBV18 with TRBJ2-2; D gene unclear. Germline V gene data show CDR1 as KGHSH and CDR2 as LQKENI. Trimming cost V 6 bases and J 2 bases, with 19 bases left between them. This CDR3 has 17 residues. The CDR3 nucleotides read TGTGCCAGCTCCCCGTCGCGGATAGGAATAAACACCGGGGAGCTGTTTTTT. It yields the protein CASSPSRIGINTGELFF.

In its sample, this clonotype was seen a few times. The chain links TRBV6-5 to TRBJ2-1; D unresolved. Deletions cut 6 bases from V and 7 bases from J, with 7 bases between. From germline, CDR1 is MNHEY and CDR2 SVGAGI. The CDR3 covers 11 residues. CDR3 region: CASSRKNEQFF. The CDR3 nucleotides are TGTGCCAGCAGCCGTAAGAATGAGCAGTTCTTC.

This chain links TRBV28 with TRBJ2-1, with D tentatively TRBD2 (6 bases). CDR3 length: 17 residues. Germline-derived CDR1 and CDR2 are MDHEN and SYDVKM. Trimming shortened V by 5 bases and J by 4 bases, and 21 bases separated the two germline ends. The CDR3 nucleotides read TGTGCCAGCAGTCGCTCCTGGGCGGGATCATTTTACAATGAGCAGTTCTTC. This sequence encodes CASSRSWAGSFYNEQFF.

The rearrangement joins TRBV12-3 or TRBV12-4 to TRBJ1-2, with a tentative D call TRBD1 (5 bases). V dropped 1 base and J dropped 6 bases, with 12 bases sitting between them. The CDR3 covers 14 residues. The CDR3 nucleotides are TGTGCCAGCAGTTTAGACCCAGGGATCGATGGCTACACCTTC. Amino acids: CASSLDPGIDGYTF.

The chain employs TRBV19 and TRBJ2-5; D unresolved. The CDR3 runs 16 residues. Germline loops: CDR1 LNHDA, CDR2 SQIVND (reference sequence). V lost 4 bases and J lost 0, with 15 bases in between. Here the CDR3 reads CASSRTTRTYQETQYF. CDR3 in DNA: TGTGCCAGTAGTAGGACGACACGGACGTACCAAGAGACCCAGTACTTC.

The chain uses TRBV7-9 and TRBJ1-3, with 9 bases matching TRBD1. The CDR3 has 14 residues. Losses at the gene ends were 2 bases for V and 8 bases for J; bases not matched to a gene: 4. CDR1 and CDR2 (germline): SEHNR, FQNEAQ (reference sequence). CDR3 DNA: TGTGCCAGCAGCTTAAGGACAGGGGTTGACACCATATATTTT. Protein: CASSLRTGVDTIYF.

This clonotype came up a few times. This chain links TRBV7-2 with TRBJ2-5; D is tentatively TRBD1 or TRBD2 (7 bases each). This CDR3 has 15 amino acids. Per the germline V gene, CDR1 is SGHTA and CDR2 is FQGNSA. V was pared by 3 bases and J by 4 bases, with 15 bases between. The CDR3: CASSFVTGRGETQYF. In nucleotides, the CDR3 is TGTGCCAGCAGCTTCGTGACAGGGAGGGGAGAGACCCAGTACTTC.

The rearrangement links TRBV10-3 to TRBJ2-1, with a possible D match to TRBD2 (5 bases). The CDR3 contains 12 residues. Germline CDR1 ENHRY, CDR2 SYGVKD. Trimming left V 9 bases short and J 7 bases short, with 13 bases between. In DNA form, the CDR3 reads TGTGCCATACGACTCGGGGTAAATGAGCAGTTCTTC. Amino acids: CAIRLGVNEQFF.

This clonotype was found many times. The chain carries TRBV12-3 or TRBV12-4 and TRBJ2-1; TRBD1 matches 8 bases. V trimming: 6 bases; J trimming: 9 bases; junction bases outside the gene matches: 7. The CDR3 length is 13 residues. CDR3 coding DNA: TGTGCCAGCAGCCGACAGGGGATACCTGAGCAGTTCTTC. Its translation is CASSRQGIPEQFF.

This clonotype was picked up many times. V is TRBV12-3 or TRBV12-4 and J is TRBJ2-5; D may be TRBD2 (6 bases). V lost 4 bases and J lost 1, with 19 bases in between. The CDR3 length is 17 residues. CDR3 sequence (DNA): TGTGCCAGCAGTTCGCATCATAGAGCCGGGAGCCAAGAGACCCAGTACTTC. Its translation: CASSSHHRAGSQETQYF.

V gene TRBV20-1 combines with J gene TRBJ2-7; 10 bases fit TRBD2. The CDR3 loop spans 16 amino acids. Germline CDR1 reads DFQATT; CDR2 reads SNEGSKA (reference sequence). V dropped 1 base and J dropped 3; count of bases not matched to a gene: 9. The CDR3 spells CSARGLGLAPRYEQYF. The DNA for the CDR3 is TGCAGTGCTAGAGGGTTGGGACTAGCGCCCCGCTACGAGCAGTACTTC.

As DNA, the CDR3 is TGTGCCAGCAGTGAAGCTTCGGGGCAGCGCTCCTACAATGAGCAGTTCTTC. It specifies CASSEASGQRSYNEQFF. This rearrangement joins TRBV2 to TRBJ2-1; TRBD1 or TRBD2 may be the D gene (5 bases each). The CDR3 loop spans 17 amino acids. Germline CDR1 and CDR2: SNHLY and FYNNEI. V lost 0 bases, J lost 0 bases, and 12 bases lay in between.

The chain carries TRBV4-1 and TRBJ2-7; unclear D gene. V shed 3 bases and J shed 0 bases, with 15 bases lying between them. The CDR3 consists of 16 residues. The germline gives CDR1 MGHRA, CDR2 YSYEKL. In DNA form, the CDR3 reads TGCGCCAGCAGCCACGCGGAGAGTTTAAGCTCCTACGAGCAGTACTTC. This gives the protein CASSHAESLSSYEQYF.

This clonotype was found a few times. The rearrangement links TRBV6-5 to TRBJ1-1; tentative D call: TRBD1 (6 bases). The V end was cut by 0 bases, the J end by 5 bases, with 10 bases between. This CDR3 is 14 amino acids long. Germline CDR1 and CDR2: MNHEY and SVGAGI. The CDR3 here is CASSYSTGRTEAFF. The CDR3 nucleotides read TGTGCCAGCAGTTACTCGACAGGAAGGACTGAAGCTTTCTTT.

The chain uses TRBV14 and TRBJ2-7; 13 bases are shared with TRBD2. The V gene end was trimmed by 3 bases and the J gene end by 6 bases; junction bases not matched to a gene: 5. This CDR3 is built from 15 residues. The germline V gene encodes CDR1 SGHDN and CDR2 FVKESK. CDR3: CASSHTSGRAAEQYF. The CDR3 region has the DNA TGTGCCAGCAGCCATACTAGCGGGAGGGCCGCCGAGCAGTACTTC.

This clonotype was detected only a few times. The chain links TRBV27 to TRBJ1-4; D is ambiguous. Germline lookup yields CDR1 MNHEY and CDR2 SMNVEV (reference sequence). V was cut by 6 bases and J by 4 bases, with 15 bases left in between. The length of the CDR3 is 15 residues. This CDR3 reads CASRGGSSGNEKLFF. In nucleotides, the CDR3 is TGTGCCAGCAGGGGAGGATCTAGTGGTAATGAAAAACTGTTTTTT. Full variable domain (remainder filled in from reference TRBV27 and TRBJ1-4): EAQVTQNPRYLITVTGKKLTVTCSQNMNHEYMSWYRQDPGLGLRQIYYSMNVEVTDKGDVPEGYKVSRKEKRNFPLILESPSPNQTSLYFCASRGGSSGNEKLFFGSGTQLSVL.

The chain has TRBV7-9 and TRBJ2-7, with D perhaps assigned TRBD1 or TRBD2 (5 bases each). The CDR3 loop spans 14 amino acids. V was pared by 5 bases and J by 5 bases, with 16 bases between. From germline, CDR1 is SEHNR and CDR2 FQNEAQ (reference sequence). The CDR3 DNA follows: TGTGCCAGCAGCGTCTCCGGGACGATCCACGAGCAGTACTTC. Translated, it gives CASSVSGTIHEQYF.

This clonotype occurred a few times. V gene TRBV25-1 combines with J gene TRBJ2-3; no clear D. V was cut by 6 bases and J by 1 base, with 8 bases left in between. The germline gives CDR1 MGHDK, CDR2 SYGVNS. CDR3 length: 13 residues. CDR3 bases: TGTGCCAGCAGAAGCCCAGGCACAGATACGCAGTATTTT. As protein: CASRSPGTDTQYF.

This clonotype has more than one count but fewer than ten. The chain is built from TRBV9 and TRBJ2-2, with TRBD2 matching 8 bases. The V gene's germline CDR1 is SGDLS and CDR2 YYNGEE. The CDR3 is 19 amino acids. J was trimmed by 0 bases and V by 0 bases; bases with no gene match: 10. CDR3 residues: CASSVEWWASGPNTGELFF. In nucleotides, the CDR3 is TGTGCCAGCAGCGTAGAATGGTGGGCTAGCGGGCCGAACACCGGGGAGCTGTTTTTT.

The chain links TRBV5-1 to TRBJ2-1; 13 bases agree with TRBD2. CDR3 length equals 15 residues. Per germline, CDR1 SGHRS and CDR2 YFSETQ. V lost 4 bases and J lost 5; bases outside the gene matches: 3. CDR3 region: CASSLTSGRDNEQFF. DNA for the CDR3: TGCGCCAGCAGCCTCACTAGCGGGAGGGACAATGAGCAGTTCTTC.

The V call is TRBV9, the J call TRBJ2-1; 8 bases align to TRBD2. Germline V CDR1 and CDR2: SGDLS, YYNGEE. CDR3 length: 19 amino acids. Germline trimming cut 0 bases from V and 8 bases from J; bases unmatched to any gene: 19. The CDR3 reads CASSVVQGPWGGRTDEQFF. The CDR3 nucleotides read TGTGCCAGCAGCGTAGTGCAGGGCCCCTGGGGCGGGAGGACGGATGAGCAGTTCTTC.

This clonotype occurred a few times. This chain connects TRBV24-1 to TRBJ2-5, with 10 positions matching TRBD1. CDR3 length equals 16 residues. V shed 1 base, J shed 4 bases, and the junction held 5 bases outside the gene matches. Germline assignment: CDR1 KGHDR and CDR2 SFDVKD. Here the CDR3 DNA reads TGTGCCACCAGTGATTTAGGGACAGGGGCTGGAGAGACCCAGTACTTC. Its protein is CATSDLGTGAGETQYF.

This clonotype has at least ten counts. This chain uses TRBV3-1 with TRBJ2-2, with a weak D call TRBD2 (6 bases). V was shortened by 1 base and J by 4 bases, with 19 bases between the two germline ends. The CDR3 sequence is 18 residues long. Germline assignment: CDR1 LGHDT and CDR2 YNNKEL (reference sequence). In DNA form, the CDR3 reads TGTGCCAGCAGCCAAGTCCGGCTAGCGTGGGGTAGCACCGGGGAGCTGTTTTTT. It translates to CASSQVRLAWGSTGELFF.

The V and J genes are TRBV19 and TRBJ2-1; the D call may be TRBD1 or TRBD2 (5 bases each). This CDR3 has 15 amino acids. The germline V gene has CDR1 LNHDA and CDR2 SQIVND (reference sequence). With 3 bases removed from V and 10 bases from J, the gap between germline ends came to 19 bases. CDR3 protein: CASSIRTWSAGEQFF. CDR3 in DNA: TGTGCCAGTAGTATCCGGACTTGGTCTGCAGGGGAGCAGTTCTTC.

This clonotype has more than one count but fewer than ten. The chain carries TRBV12-3 or TRBV12-4 and TRBJ2-5; 11 bases match TRBD2. The CDR3 covers 17 residues. V lost 3 bases and J lost 4; bases outside the gene matches: 10. CDR3: CASSLEPGLAAGETQYF. In nucleotides, the CDR3 is TGTGCCAGCAGTTTGGAGCCGGGACTAGCGGCCGGAGAGACCCAGTACTTC.